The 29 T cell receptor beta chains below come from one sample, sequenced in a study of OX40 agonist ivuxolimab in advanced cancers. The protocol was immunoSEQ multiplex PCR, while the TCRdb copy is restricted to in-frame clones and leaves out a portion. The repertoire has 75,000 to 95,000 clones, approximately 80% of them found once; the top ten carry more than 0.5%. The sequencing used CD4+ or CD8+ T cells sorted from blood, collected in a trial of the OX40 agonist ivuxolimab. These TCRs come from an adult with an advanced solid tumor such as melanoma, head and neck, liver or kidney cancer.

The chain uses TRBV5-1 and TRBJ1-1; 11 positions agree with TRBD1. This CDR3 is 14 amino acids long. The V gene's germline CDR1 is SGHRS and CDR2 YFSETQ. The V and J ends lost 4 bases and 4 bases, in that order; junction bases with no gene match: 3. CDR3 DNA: TGCGCCAGCAGCCCCGGGACAGGGGGCACTGAAGCTTTCTTT. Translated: CASSPGTGGTEAFF.

The CDR3 loop is CASSLRTGVGQPQHF. In DNA form, the CDR3 reads TGTGCCAGCAGTTTAAGGACAGGGGTCGGTCAGCCCCAGCATTTT. The V and J genes are TRBV28 and TRBJ1-5, with 9 bases identical to TRBD1. Germline CDR1 MDHEN, CDR2 SYDVKM. The CDR3 loop spans 15 amino acids. V dropped 2 bases and J dropped 6; count of bases not matched to a gene: 5.

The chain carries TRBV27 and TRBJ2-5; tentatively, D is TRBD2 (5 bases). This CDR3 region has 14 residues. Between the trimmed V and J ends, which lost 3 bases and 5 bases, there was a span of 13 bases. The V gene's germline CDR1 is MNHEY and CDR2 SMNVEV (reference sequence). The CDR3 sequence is CASSFDGRGETQYF. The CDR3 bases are TGTGCCAGCAGTTTTGATGGGAGAGGGGAGACCCAGTACTTC.

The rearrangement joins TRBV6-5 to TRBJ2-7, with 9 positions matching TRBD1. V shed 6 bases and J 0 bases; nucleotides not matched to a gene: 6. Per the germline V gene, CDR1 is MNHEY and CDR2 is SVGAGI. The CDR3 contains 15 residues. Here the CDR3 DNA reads TGTGCCAGCAGACCCGGGACAGGGAGCTCCTACGAGCAGTACTTC. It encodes CASRPGTGSSYEQYF.

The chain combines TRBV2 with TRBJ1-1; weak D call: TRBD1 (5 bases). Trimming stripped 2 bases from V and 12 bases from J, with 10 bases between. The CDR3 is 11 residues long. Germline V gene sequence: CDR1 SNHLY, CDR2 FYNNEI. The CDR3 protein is CASSERRATFF. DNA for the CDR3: TGTGCCAGCAGTGAACGCAGGGCGACTTTCTTT.

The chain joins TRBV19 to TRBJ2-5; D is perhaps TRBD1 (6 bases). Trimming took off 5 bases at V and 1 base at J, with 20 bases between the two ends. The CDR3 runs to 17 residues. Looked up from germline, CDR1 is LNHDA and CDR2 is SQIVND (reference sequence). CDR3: CASSPHPQQGSQETQYF. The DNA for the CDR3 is TGTGCCAGTAGTCCCCACCCACAACAGGGATCCCAAGAGACCCAGTACTTC.

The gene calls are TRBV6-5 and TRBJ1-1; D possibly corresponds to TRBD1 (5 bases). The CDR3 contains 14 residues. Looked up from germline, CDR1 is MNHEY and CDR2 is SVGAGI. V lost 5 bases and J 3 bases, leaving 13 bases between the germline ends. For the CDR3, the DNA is TGTGCCAGCAGTGGGCAGGGTACGCACACTGAAGCTTTCTTT. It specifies CASSGQGTHTEAFF.

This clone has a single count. This chain's CDR3 is CASSPQRSGANVLTF. CDR3 nucleotide sequence: TGTGCCAGCTCACCCCAACGCTCTGGGGCCAACGTCCTGACTTTC. V and J are TRBV18 and TRBJ2-6, with D unclear. Between the trimmed V and J ends, which lost 3 bases and 0 bases, there was a span of 6 bases. CDR3 length: 15 residues. Germline V gives CDR1 KGHSH, CDR2 LQKENI.

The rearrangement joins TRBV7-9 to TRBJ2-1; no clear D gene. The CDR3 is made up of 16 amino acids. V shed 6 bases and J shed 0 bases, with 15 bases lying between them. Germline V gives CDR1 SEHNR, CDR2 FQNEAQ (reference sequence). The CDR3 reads CASRASPYHSYNEQFF. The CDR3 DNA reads TGTGCCAGCAGGGCGAGCCCTTACCACTCCTACAATGAGCAGTTCTTC.

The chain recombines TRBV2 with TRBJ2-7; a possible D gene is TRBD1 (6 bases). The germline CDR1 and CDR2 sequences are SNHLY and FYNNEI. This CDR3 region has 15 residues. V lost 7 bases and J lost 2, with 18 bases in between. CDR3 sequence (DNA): TGTGCCAGCACCACCAATGGGGGCTACACCTACGAGCAGTACTTC. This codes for CASTTNGGYTYEQYF.

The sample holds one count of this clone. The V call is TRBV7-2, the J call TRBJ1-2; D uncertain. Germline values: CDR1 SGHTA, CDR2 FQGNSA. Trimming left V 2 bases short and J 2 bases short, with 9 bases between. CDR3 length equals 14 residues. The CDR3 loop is CASSLSAGNYGYTF. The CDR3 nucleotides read TGTGCCAGCAGCTTATCCGCAGGAAACTATGGCTACACCTTC.

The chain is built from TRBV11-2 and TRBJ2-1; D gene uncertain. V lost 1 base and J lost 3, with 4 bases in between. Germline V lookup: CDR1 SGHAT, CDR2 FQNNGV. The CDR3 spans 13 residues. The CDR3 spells CASSLGSYNEQFF. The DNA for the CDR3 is TGTGCCAGCAGCTTAGGCAGCTACAATGAGCAGTTCTTC.

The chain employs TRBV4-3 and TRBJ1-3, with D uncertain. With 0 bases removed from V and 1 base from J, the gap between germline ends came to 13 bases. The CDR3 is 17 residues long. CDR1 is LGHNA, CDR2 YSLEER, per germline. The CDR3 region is CASSQDIPIVSGNTIYF. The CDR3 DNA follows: TGCGCCAGCAGCCAAGATATCCCTATTGTGTCTGGAAACACCATATATTTT.

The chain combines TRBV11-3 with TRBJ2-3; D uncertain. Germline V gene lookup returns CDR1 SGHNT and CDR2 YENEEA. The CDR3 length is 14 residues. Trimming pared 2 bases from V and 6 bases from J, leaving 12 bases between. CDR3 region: CASSLSPLVDTQYF. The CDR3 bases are TGTGCCAGCAGCTTATCTCCTTTGGTGGATACGCAGTATTTT.

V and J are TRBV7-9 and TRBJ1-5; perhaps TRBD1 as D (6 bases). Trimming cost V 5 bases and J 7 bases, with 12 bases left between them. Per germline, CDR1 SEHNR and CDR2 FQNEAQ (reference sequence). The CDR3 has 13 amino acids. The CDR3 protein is CASSGAQGQPQHF. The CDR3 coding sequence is TGTGCCAGCAGCGGTGCACAGGGCCAGCCCCAGCATTTT.

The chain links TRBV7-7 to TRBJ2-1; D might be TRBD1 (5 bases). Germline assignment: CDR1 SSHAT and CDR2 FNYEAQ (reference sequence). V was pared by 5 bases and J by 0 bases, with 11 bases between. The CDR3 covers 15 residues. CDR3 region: CASSVGPNSYNEQFF. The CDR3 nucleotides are TGTGCCAGCAGCGTGGGGCCCAACTCCTACAATGAGCAGTTCTTC.

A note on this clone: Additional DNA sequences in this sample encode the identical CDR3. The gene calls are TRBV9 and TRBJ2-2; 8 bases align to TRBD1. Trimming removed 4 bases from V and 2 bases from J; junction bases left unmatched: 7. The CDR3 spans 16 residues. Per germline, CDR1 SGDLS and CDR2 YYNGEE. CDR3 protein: CASSPTDRVNTGELFF. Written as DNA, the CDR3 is TGTGCCAGCAGCCCGACGGACAGGGTAAACACCGGGGAGCTGTTTTTT. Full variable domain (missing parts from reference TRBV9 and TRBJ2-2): DSGVTQTPKHLITATGQRVTLRCSPRSGDLSVYWYQQSLDQGLQFLIQYYNGEERAKGNILERFSAQQFPDLHSELNLSSLELGDSALYFCASSPTDRVNTGELFFGEGSRLTVL.

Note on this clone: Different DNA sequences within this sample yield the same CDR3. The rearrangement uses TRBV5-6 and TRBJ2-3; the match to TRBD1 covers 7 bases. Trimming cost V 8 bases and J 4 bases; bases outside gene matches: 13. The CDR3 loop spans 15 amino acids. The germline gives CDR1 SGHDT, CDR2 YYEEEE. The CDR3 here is CASSLSGTVADTQYF. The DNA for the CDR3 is TGTGCCAGTAGCCTCTCCGGGACAGTGGCAGATACGCAGTATTTT.

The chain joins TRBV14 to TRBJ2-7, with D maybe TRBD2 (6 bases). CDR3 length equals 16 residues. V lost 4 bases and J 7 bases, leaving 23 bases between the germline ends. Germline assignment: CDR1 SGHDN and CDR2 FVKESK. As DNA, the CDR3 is TGTGCCAGCAGCCCCGGGCGGGATGGAAACGTCTGGGAGCAGTACTTC. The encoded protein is CASSPGRDGNVWEQYF.

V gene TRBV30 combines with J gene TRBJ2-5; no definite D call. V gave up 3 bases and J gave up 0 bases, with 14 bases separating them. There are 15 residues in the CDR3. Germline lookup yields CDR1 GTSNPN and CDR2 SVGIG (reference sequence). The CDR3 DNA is TGTGCCTGGAGGAATCGGGCGGTGTACCAAGAGACCCAGTACTTC. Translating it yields CAWRNRAVYQETQYF.

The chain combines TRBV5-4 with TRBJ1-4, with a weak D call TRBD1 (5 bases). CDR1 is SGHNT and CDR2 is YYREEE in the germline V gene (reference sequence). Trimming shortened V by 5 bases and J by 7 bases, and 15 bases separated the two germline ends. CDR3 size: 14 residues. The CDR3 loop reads CASRPTVSSEKLFF. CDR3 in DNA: TGTGCCAGCAGGCCGACAGTTTCCAGTGAAAAACTGTTTTTT.

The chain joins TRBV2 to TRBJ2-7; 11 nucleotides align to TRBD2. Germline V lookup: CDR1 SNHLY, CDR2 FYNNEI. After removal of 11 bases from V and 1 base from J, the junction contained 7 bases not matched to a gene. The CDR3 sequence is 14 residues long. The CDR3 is CAGQTSGNSYEQYF. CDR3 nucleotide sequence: TGTGCCGGTCAGACTAGCGGGAATTCCTACGAGCAGTACTTC.

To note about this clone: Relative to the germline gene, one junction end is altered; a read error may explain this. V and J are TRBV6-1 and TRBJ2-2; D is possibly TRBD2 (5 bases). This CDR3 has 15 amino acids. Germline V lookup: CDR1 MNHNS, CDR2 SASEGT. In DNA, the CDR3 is TGTGCCAGCAAGAGGGAAGACTGGAACACCGGCGAGCTGTTTTTT. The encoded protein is CASKREDWNTGELFF.

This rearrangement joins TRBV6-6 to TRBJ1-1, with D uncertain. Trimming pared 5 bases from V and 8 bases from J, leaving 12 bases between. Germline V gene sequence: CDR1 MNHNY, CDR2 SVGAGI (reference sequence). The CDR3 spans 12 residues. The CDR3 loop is CASSLSTGEAFF. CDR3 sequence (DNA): TGTGCCAGCAGTCTAAGCACGGGGGAAGCTTTCTTT.

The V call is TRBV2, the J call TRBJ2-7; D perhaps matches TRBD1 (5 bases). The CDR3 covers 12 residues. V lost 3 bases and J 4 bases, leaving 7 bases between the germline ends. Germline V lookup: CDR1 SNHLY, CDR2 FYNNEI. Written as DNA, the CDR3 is TGTGCCAGCAGTGACCAGGGATACGAGCAGTACTTC. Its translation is CASSDQGYEQYF.

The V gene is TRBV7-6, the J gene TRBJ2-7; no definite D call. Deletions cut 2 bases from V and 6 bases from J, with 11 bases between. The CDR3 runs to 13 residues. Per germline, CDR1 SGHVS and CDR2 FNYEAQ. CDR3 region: CASSLRQTGEQYF. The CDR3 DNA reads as TGTGCCAGCAGCTTACGGCAGACTGGCGAGCAGTACTTC. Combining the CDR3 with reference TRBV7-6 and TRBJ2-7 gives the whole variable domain GAGVSQSPRYKVTKRGQDVALRCDPISGHVSLYWYRQALGQGPEFLTYFNYEAQQDKSGLPNDRFSAERPEGSISTLTIQRTEQRDSAMYRCASSLRQTGEQYFGPGTRLTVT.

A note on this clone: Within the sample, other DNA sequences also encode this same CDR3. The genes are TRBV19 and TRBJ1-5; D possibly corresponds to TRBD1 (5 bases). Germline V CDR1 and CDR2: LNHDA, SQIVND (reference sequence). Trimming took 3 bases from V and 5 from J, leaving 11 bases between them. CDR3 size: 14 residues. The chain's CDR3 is CASSIGGWDQPQHF. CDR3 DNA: TGTGCCAGTAGTATTGGGGGTTGGGATCAGCCCCAGCATTTT.

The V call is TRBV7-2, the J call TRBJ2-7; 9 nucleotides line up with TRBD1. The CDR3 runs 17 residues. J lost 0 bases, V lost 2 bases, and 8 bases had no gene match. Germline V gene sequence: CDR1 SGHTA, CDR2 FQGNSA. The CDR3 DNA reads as TGTGCCAGCAGCTTATCGGGGACAGGGAGGAGCTCCTACGAGCAGTACTTC. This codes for CASSLSGTGRSSYEQYF. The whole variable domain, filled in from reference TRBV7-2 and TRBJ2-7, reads GAGVSQSPSNKVTEKGKDVELRCDPISGHTALYWYRQSLGQGLEFLIYFQGNSAPDKSGLPSDRFSAERTGGSVSTLTIQRTQQEDSAVYLCASSLSGTGRSSYEQYFGPGTRLTVT.

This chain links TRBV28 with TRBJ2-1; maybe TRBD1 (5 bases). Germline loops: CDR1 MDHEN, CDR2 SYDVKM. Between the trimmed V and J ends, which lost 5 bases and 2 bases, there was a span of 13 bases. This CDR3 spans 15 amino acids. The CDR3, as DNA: TGTGCCAGCAGTCCGATCGACAGACCCTACAATGAGCAGTTCTTC. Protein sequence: CASSPIDRPYNEQFF.